The rows below give T cell receptor beta chains drawn from one sample of a study of blood T cell repertoires in COVID-19. Some clones are missing from TCRdb's copy, which holds only in-frame ones; the method was immunoSEQ multiplex PCR. The sample contains 84,000 or so clones, 82% of which appear only once. The sample taken for sequencing was peripheral blood. The origin of the receptors is a woman at least 80 years old with acute or convalescent COVID-19. Each CDR3 is given with its conserved first and last residue. A D gene is named only where the DNA matches it firmly. Size is omitted from some rows. Given values are once, few, many or a class for expanded clones.

d_call,v_call,clone_size,j_call,cdr3_nt,cdr3_aa
TRBD1,TRBV29-1,once,TRBJ2-5,TGCAGCGTTGGGGGCCTACAGGGGATCCAAGAGACCCAGTACTTC,CSVGGLQGIQETQYF
TRBD1,TRBV9,-,TRBJ1-2,TGTGCCAGCAGCCCAGGGGGTTCACTTGGCTACACCTTC,CASSPGGSLGYTF
TRBD2,TRBV3-1/TRBV3-2,once,TRBJ2-7,TGTGCCAGCAGCAGGGGCGGGGGTGGCTCCTACGAGCAGTACTTC,CASSRGGGGSYEQYF
TRBD2,TRBV7-8,-,TRBJ2-1,TGTGCCAGCACCCCCGGGACTACGGGGGAGCAGTTCTTC,CASTPGTTGEQFF
TRBD1,TRBV2,few,TRBJ1-1,TGTGCCAGCAATCTAGGGACAGTGAACACTGAAGCTTTCTTT,CASNLGTVNTEAFF
-,TRBV5-1,few,TRBJ1-4,TGCGCCAGCAAGGTAGGAGCCGCAACTAATGAAAAACTGTTTTTT,CASKVGAATNEKLFF
-,TRBV7-2,-,TRBJ2-1,TGTGCCAGCAGCTTCGACGGAGGGCTGAACAATGAGCAGTTCTTC,CASSFDGGLNNEQFF
-,TRBV9,-,TRBJ1-3,TGTGCCAGCAGCGTAGTGGATCAGGGAATTGGAAACACCATATATTTT,CASSVVDQGIGNTIYF
TRBD2,TRBV5-1,-,TRBJ2-7,TGCGCCAGCAGCTTGGGGACTAGAACCTACGAGCAGTACTTC,CASSLGTRTYEQYF
TRBD1,TRBV6-5,-,TRBJ1-1,TGTGCCAGCAGCCTAGACAGGGGTAACACTGAAGCTTTCTTT,CASSLDRGNTEAFF
TRBD1,TRBV9,-,TRBJ2-1,TGTGCCAGCAGCGTAGCTTGGGACAGGTTAATCAATGAGCAGTTCTTC,CASSVAWDRLINEQFF
-,TRBV27,few,TRBJ2-1,TGTGCCAGCAGTTTATTGGGTCGGGGTGAGCAGTTCTTC,CASSLLGRGEQFF
-,TRBV11-2,-,TRBJ2-3,TGTGCCAGCAGCACCGGGTCCGGAACAGATACGCAGTATTTT,CASSTGSGTDTQYF
TRBD1,TRBV4-2,-,TRBJ1-2,TGTGCCAGCAGCTACTTGACAGGGGGCGAAGTTACAGGCTACACCTTC,CASSYLTGGEVTGYTF
-,TRBV6-6,-,TRBJ1-3,TGTGCCAGTCGCGGGGGGACACTTGGAAACACCATATATTTT,CASRGGTLGNTIYF
-,TRBV14,-,TRBJ1-2,TGTGCCAGCAGCCCCAACCAGGGGTACGTTAACTATGGCTACACCTTC,CASSPNQGYVNYGYTF
TRBD1,TRBV5-5,-,TRBJ2-2,TGTGCCAGCCGGACAGGAACTCTCCCACTCACCGGGGAGCTGTTTTTT,CASRTGTLPLTGELFF
TRBD1,TRBV5-6,-,TRBJ1-1,TGTGCCAGCCGCGGACAGGGGAACACTGAAGCTTTCTTT,CASRGQGNTEAFF
-,TRBV28,-,TRBJ1-3,TGTGCCAGCAGTGTATCCGGGACAAGGAGCTCTGGAAACACCATATATTTT,CASSVSGTRSSGNTIYF
-,TRBV5-1,-,TRBJ1-4,TGCGCCAGCAGCTTAAATACGGGACAAAGGGAAAAACTGTTTTTT,CASSLNTGQREKLFF
-,TRBV3-1/TRBV3-2,-,TRBJ2-1,TGTGCCAGCAGCCAACGGTCAACTTCTGAGCAGTTCTTC,CASSQRSTSEQFF
TRBD1,TRBV19,-,TRBJ2-3,TGTGCCAGTAATGGGCAGGGGGGCACAGATACGCAGTATTTT,CASNGQGGTDTQYF
-,TRBV2,-,TRBJ1-1,TGTGCCAGCAGCCCGATCGGCGGGGGGCTGGGCACTGAAGCTTTCTTT,CASSPIGGGLGTEAFF
-,TRBV7-9,once,TRBJ1-3,TGTGCCAGCAGCCCTGGAGAAACCGGAGGAAACACCATATATTTT,CASSPGETGGNTIYF
-,TRBV5-1,-,TRBJ2-5,TGCGCCAGCAGCTCTGGACAGGGAGGGGAAGAGACCCAGTACTTC,CASSSGQGGEETQYF
TRBD1,TRBV5-8,once,TRBJ1-2,TGTGCCAGCAGCTTGGGGGACAGTCTGGAGGGCTACACCTTC,CASSLGDSLEGYTF
-,TRBV5-5,-,TRBJ1-4,TGTGCCAGCAGCTTCGGGCGGGGGGATGAAAAACTGTTTTTT,CASSFGRGDEKLFF
TRBD1,TRBV7-8,-,TRBJ1-5,TGTGCCAGCAGCCTCGTCGGGACAGGGAATCAGCCCCAGCATTTT,CASSLVGTGNQPQHF